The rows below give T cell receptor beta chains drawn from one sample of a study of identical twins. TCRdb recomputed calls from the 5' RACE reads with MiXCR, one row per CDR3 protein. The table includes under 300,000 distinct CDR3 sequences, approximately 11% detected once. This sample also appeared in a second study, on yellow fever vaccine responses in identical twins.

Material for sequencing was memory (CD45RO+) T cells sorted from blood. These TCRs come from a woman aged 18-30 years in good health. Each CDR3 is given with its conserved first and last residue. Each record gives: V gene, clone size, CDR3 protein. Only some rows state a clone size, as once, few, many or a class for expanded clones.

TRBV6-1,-,CASSSGTGPREQYF
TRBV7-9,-,CASGSRDSLYGYTF
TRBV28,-,CASSLGRPPYEQYF
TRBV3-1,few,CASSRPGQSYGYTF
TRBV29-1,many,CSVEPLAGGPAKNIQYF
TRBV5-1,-,CASSLAMTRDRPSYNEQFF
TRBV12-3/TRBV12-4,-,CASRRTSGGRSAGELFF
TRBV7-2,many,CASSPQRLAGRDTQYF
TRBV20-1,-,CSASDFAAVQETQYF
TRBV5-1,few,CASSLRTRGATGAFF
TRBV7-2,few,CASSLGAGGGSYNEQFF
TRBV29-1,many,CSVERSGSTDTQYF
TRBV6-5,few,CASSYSHGTTTF
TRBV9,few,CASSVVGGYTGELFF
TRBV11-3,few,CASSFEAVSYNEQFF
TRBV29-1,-,CSVVRSGGSYEQYF
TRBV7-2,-,CASSLTRVEQYF
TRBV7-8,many,CASSLMSSSYHNEQFF
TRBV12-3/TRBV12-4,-,CASNPSGLLTGELFF
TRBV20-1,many,CSATHPGTTDTQYF
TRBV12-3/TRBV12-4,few,CASSLNYGETQYF
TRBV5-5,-,CASSFFRQQETQYF
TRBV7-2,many,CASSLSGQDLNEQFF
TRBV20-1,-,CSARGGTVAPEAEKLFF
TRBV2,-,CASKRGDTQYF
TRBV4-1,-,CASRGQDTDTQYF
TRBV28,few,CASGGTSVVAKNIQYF
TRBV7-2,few,CASSLGGGGQYEQYF
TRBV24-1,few,CATSDLVQGQHTQYF
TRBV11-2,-,CASSLGWGSSDEQYF
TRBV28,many,CASSRDRGRGGEQFF
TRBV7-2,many,CASSPRTGSDTQYF
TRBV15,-,CATSQGQSNTGELFF
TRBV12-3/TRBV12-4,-,CASRPTANTEAFF
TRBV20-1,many,CSARAVSSSYYEQYF
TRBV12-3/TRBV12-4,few,CASSDGKGTRSNQPQHF
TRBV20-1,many,CSAGTSGRTDTQYF
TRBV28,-,CASSILPTGEETQYF
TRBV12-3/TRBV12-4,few,CASRTTSGGRETQYF
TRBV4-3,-,CASSQRPGENIQYF
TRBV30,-,CAWSFLGQPHEKLFF
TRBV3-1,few,CASSPFGSGANVLTF
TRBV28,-,CASLPRGRTYEQYF
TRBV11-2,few,CASSLQRNIQGMLADTQYF
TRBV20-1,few,CSARDPDRGVTEAFF
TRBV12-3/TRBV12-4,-,CASSNNRVGIRTEAFF
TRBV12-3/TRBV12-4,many,CASSLTGTGTDTQYF